The source of this TCR beta chain is a study of T cell responses to AZD1222 COVID-19 vaccine. Some clones are missing from TCRdb's copy, which holds only in-frame ones; the method was immunoSEQ multiplex PCR. The data contain 65,000 to 85,000 clones, about four fifths of them seen just once; the ten biggest clones take up 11% to 15%. The CDR3 contains 14 residues. V shed 6 bases and J shed 0 bases, with 11 bases lying between them. Germline V gene data show CDR1 as SGDLS and CDR2 as YYNGEE. The rearrangement links TRBV9 to TRBJ2-3, with D possibly matching TRBD2 (5 bases). This sequence originates from an adult who received the AZD1222 COVID-19 vaccine. Source: peripheral blood, taken 28 days after the second AZD1222 dose. This CDR3 reads CASNPSPSTDTQYF. CDR3 DNA sequence: TGTGCCAGCAATCCTAGCCCTAGCACAGATACGCAGTATTTT.